The clone carrying this T cell receptor (beta chain) was counted a few times. Lactation, pregnancy, other autoimmune disease or uncontrolled infection excluded patients. This sample holds PBMCs from less than 13 ml fresh peripheral blood. Amplification of TCR beta CDR3 regions was performed using RNA transcripts as template. Using the HTBI primer set, a first-round RT-PCR was run on the TCR CDR3. TCRdb used MiXCR to reprocess the multiplex PCR reads, holding one entry per CDR3 protein. The profile covers about 640,000 distinct CDR3 sequences, with roughly 20% appearing a single time and about 34% taken by the ten largest. The CDR3 consists of 15 residues. V gave up 6 bases and J gave up 2 bases, with 14 bases separating them. Looked up from germline, CDR1 is MNHNS and CDR2 is SASEGT. This sample is drawn from a study of T cells in Graves' hyperthyroidism and ophthalmopathy.

Material for sequencing was blood. The chain uses TRBV6-1 and TRBJ1-3, with D maybe TRBD1 (6 bases). The receptor's source is a man aged 25-45 years with Graves' ophthalmopathy. CDR3: CASRDYRVTGNTIYF. CDR3 DNA: TGTGCCAGCAGAGATTACAGGGTCACTGGAAACACCATATATTTT.